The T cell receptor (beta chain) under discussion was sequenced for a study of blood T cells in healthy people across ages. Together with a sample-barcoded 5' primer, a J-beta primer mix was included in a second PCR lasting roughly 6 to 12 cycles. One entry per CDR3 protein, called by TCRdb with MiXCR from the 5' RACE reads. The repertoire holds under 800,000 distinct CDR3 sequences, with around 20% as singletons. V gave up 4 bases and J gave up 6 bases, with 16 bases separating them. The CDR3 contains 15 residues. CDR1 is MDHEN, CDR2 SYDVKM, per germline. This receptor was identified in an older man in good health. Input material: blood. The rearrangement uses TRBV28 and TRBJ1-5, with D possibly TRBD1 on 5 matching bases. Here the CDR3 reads CASSSGGTGGQPQHF. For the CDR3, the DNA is TGTGCCAGCAGTTCCGGGGGAACAGGCGGTCAGCCCCAGCATTTT.